This is a list of T cell receptor beta chains from one sample in a study of blood T cell repertoires in COVID-19. Libraries were prepared by immunoSEQ multiplex PCR; TCRdb keeps only in-frame clonotypes and omits some of them. The top ten hold 2.4% of the sample, which has roughly 250,000 clones, around 91% seen once. Sequencing was performed on PBMCs or T cells enriched from blood (not recorded which). All receptors come from a woman between 18 and 29 years old who had recovered from COVID-19. CDR3s include the opening cysteine and the closing phenylalanine or tryptophan. A D gene is named only where the DNA matches it firmly. Part of the rows lack a size; the others show once, few, many or a class for expanded clones.

j_gene | d_gene | v_gene | abundance | len | CDR3nt | CDR3aa
TRBJ1-5 | TRBD1 | TRBV4-1 | - | 16 | TGCGCCAGCAGCCAAGAAGTCGACAGGGGCAATCAGCCCCAGCATTTT | CASSQEVDRGNQPQHF
TRBJ1-2 | TRBD1 | TRBV9 | - | 12 | TGTGCCAGCAGCCCAGGGGGTAGGGGCTACACCTTC | CASSPGGRGYTF
TRBJ2-7 | - | TRBV7-9 | - | 13 | TGTGCCAGCAGCTTCTCCACAGGGCCCGAGCAGTACTTC | CASSFSTGPEQYF
TRBJ2-1 | - | TRBV28 | - | 12 | TGTGCCAGCAGGCTGCTCGGGAGAGAGCAGTTCTTC | CASRLLGREQFF
TRBJ1-2 | TRBD1 | TRBV12-3/TRBV12-4 | - | 13 | TGTGCCAGCAGCCCAAGGACAGGGGTAGGCTACACCTTC | CASSPRTGVGYTF
TRBJ1-1 | - | TRBV6-5 | - | 14 | TGTGCCAGCCGAAGGGGAACCAGGAACACTGAAGCTTTCTTT | CASRRGTRNTEAFF
TRBJ2-3 | TRBD2 | TRBV5-1 | - | 13 | TGCGCCAGCAGTATAGCGGGGGAGGATACGCAGTATTTT | CASSIAGEDTQYF
TRBJ2-3 | - | TRBV29-1 | once | 13 | TGCAGCGTTGTAATGGACACCACAGATACGCAGTATTTT | CSVVMDTTDTQYF
TRBJ1-5 | TRBD1 | TRBV3-1/TRBV3-2 | - | 17 | TGTGCCAGCAGCCAGCAAGGACAGGGGGCCGGCAATCAGCCCCAGCATTTT | CASSQQGQGAGNQPQHF
TRBJ1-2 | TRBD1 | TRBV27 | - | 14 | TGTGCCAGCAGTTTAAGGGACAGCGGTTATGGCTACACCTTC | CASSLRDSGYGYTF
TRBJ1-1 | - | TRBV30 | - | 15 | TGTGCCTGGTATGCGGGGGGATTTGGGTACACTGAAGCTTTCTTT | CAWYAGGFGYTEAFF
TRBJ2-7 | - | TRBV4-1 | - | 14 | TGCGCCAGCAGCCTCGACTCTAGCTCCTACGAGCAGTACTTC | CASSLDSSSYEQYF
TRBJ1-1 | TRBD1 | TRBV27 | - | 15 | TGTGCCAGCAGTCCCGACAGGGAAGTGAACACTGAAGCTTTCTTT | CASSPDREVNTEAFF
TRBJ1-1 | TRBD1 | TRBV19 | - | 16 | TGTGCCAGTAGTATGGGCGGACAGGGTTTGAACACTGAAGCTTTCTTT | CASSMGGQGLNTEAFF
TRBJ1-2 | TRBD1 | TRBV5-5 | - | 15 | TGTGCCAGCAGGGAGAGACAGGGGGCGACTTATGGCTACACCTTC | CASRERQGATYGYTF
TRBJ2-3 | TRBD2 | TRBV5-1 | - | 14 | TGCGCCAGCAGTACTAGCGGTAGCACAGATACGCAGTATTTT | CASSTSGSTDTQYF
TRBJ1-5 | - | TRBV7-6 | - | 17 | TGTGCCAGCAGCTTAGCCCCCCAGGAAATTAGCAATCAGCCCCAGCATTTT | CASSLAPQEISNQPQHF
TRBJ2-1 | - | TRBV27 | - | 13 | TGTGCCAGCAGCCTAACTAGAAACAATGAGCAGTTCTTC | CASSLTRNNEQFF
TRBJ2-5 | TRBD2 | TRBV5-4 | once | 16 | TGTGCCAGCCAAGCTATGACTAGCGGGGGACAAGAGACCCAGTACTTC | CASQAMTSGGQETQYF
TRBJ1-6 | - | TRBV10-2 | - | 11 | TGCGCCAGCACCAGGGTCTCACCCCTCCACTTT | CASTRVSPLHF
TRBJ2-3 | - | TRBV5-1 | - | 12 | TGCGCCAGCAGCCAGAGGACAGATACGCAGTATTTT | CASSQRTDTQYF
TRBJ1-1 | - | TRBV6-5 | - | 15 | TGTGCCAGCAGCATTATACAGGGATCGAACACTGAAGCTTTCTTT | CASSIIQGSNTEAFF
TRBJ2-5 | TRBD2 | TRBV2 | - | 17 | TGTGCCAGCAGCCCCGGGACTAGCGGGGGGTTCCGGGAGACCCAGTACTTC | CASSPGTSGGFRETQYF
TRBJ2-3 | TRBD2 | TRBV3-1/TRBV3-2 | - | 16 | TGTGCCAGCAGCCTCGCACTAGCGGGGGCCGCAGATACGCAGTATTTT | CASSLALAGAADTQYF
TRBJ2-1 | TRBD2 | TRBV3-1/TRBV3-2 | once | 18 | TGTGCCAGCAGCCAACCCGGACTAGCGGGGGCGGGTAGGGATGAGCAGTTCTTC | CASSQPGLAGAGRDEQFF
TRBJ1-2 | - | TRBV19 | - | 14 | TGTGCCAGTAGCCTTAATACCCCCAGGGCTGGCTACACCTTC | CASSLNTPRAGYTF
TRBJ1-1 | - | TRBV25-1 | - | 11 | TGTGCCAGCCGGGATGTAACTGAAGCTTTCTTT | CASRDVTEAFF
TRBJ2-3 | - | TRBV5-1 | - | 16 | TGCGCCAGCAGCCCCCGGGGGGCCCCTGGGGGTGGGACGCAGTATTTT | CASSPRGAPGGGTQYF
TRBJ1-1 | TRBD1 | TRBV15 | once | 18 | TGTGCCACCAGCAGAGACCTCGGACAGGGGATAGCGAACACTGAAGCTTTCTTT | CATSRDLGQGIANTEAFF
TRBJ2-5 | - | TRBV30 | - | 13 | TGTGCCTGGAGCGCGGACATAACGGAGACCCAGTACTTC | CAWSADITETQYF
TRBJ1-1 | TRBD1 | TRBV4-1 | - | 13 | TGCGCCAGCAGCCAAGAGGGGACAGGTGAAGCTTTCTTT | CASSQEGTGEAFF
TRBJ2-3 | - | TRBV11-2 | - | 18 | TGTGCCAGCAGCACAGCCTGGGGTCAGGTAGCGGGCACAGATACGCAGTATTTT | CASSTAWGQVAGTDTQYF
TRBJ2-2 | - | TRBV18 | - | 15 | TGTGCCAGCTCCCCCTCGCCCAGTAACACCGGGGAGCTGTTTTTT | CASSPSPSNTGELFF
TRBJ2-2 | - | TRBV11-2 | - | 13 | TGTGCCAGCAAGGGGCAGGGGACCGGGGAGCTGTTTTTT | CASKGQGTGELFF
TRBJ1-5 | - | TRBV10-3 | - | 17 | TGTGCCATCAGTGAGTCCGCTGCGTCGGGAGGCAATCAGCCCCAGCATTTT | CAISESAASGGNQPQHF
TRBJ2-6 | - | TRBV6-5 | - | 15 | TGTGCCAGCAGCGAGCAATCGGTCGGGGCCAACGTCCTGACTTTC | CASSEQSVGANVLTF
TRBJ2-2 | - | TRBV28 | - | 15 | TGTGCCAGCAGTCCCCCAGGGGGGCTCACCGGGGAGCTGTTTTTT | CASSPPGGLTGELFF
TRBJ2-5 | TRBD2 | TRBV5-4 | - | 15 | TGTGCCAGCAGCTTGTCTAGCGGTGGTGGTGAGACCCAGTACTTC | CASSLSSGGGETQYF
TRBJ2-5 | - | TRBV28 | - | 15 | TGTGCCAGCAGTTTATTGGGTGGTGGAGGGGAGACCCAGTACTTC | CASSLLGGGGETQYF
TRBJ1-5 | TRBD1 | TRBV27 | - | 14 | TGTGCCAGCAGTTTGAGTACAGGGGATCAGCCCCAGCATTTT | CASSLSTGDQPQHF